These 7 T cell receptor beta chains were sequenced from one sample in a study of STAT3 mutations in large granular lymphocyte leukemia. The antigens these receptors bind are not known. This table comes from immunoSEQ multiplex PCR, and its TCRdb copy is limited to in-frame clones, with some not included. The sample has about 4,300 clones, roughly 51% seen once; the top ten hold around three fifths. Findings and caveats of the study: Every T-LGLL patient had at least one immunodominant TCRbeta clonotype.

The source material was peripheral blood mononuclear cells. Receptors were obtained from a male patient in his fifties with T-cell large granular lymphocyte leukemia. Some clones in this sample may be carry-over from other donors' samples.

The chain combines TRBV6-6 with TRBJ2-1; D is unresolved. The CDR3 spans 12 residues. Germline CDR1 MNHNY, CDR2 SVGAGI (reference sequence). Deletions cut 2 bases from V and 5 bases from J, with 4 bases between. The CDR3, as DNA: TGTGCCAGCAGTTACACCGACAATGAGCAGTTCTTC. It translates to CASSYTDNEQFF.

This clone was observed a few times. This chain connects TRBV5-4 to TRBJ1-2; D uncertain. The germline gives CDR1 SGHNT, CDR2 YYREEE (reference sequence). The V end was cut by 0 bases, the J end by 2 bases, with 2 bases between. The CDR3 length is 12 residues. The CDR3 region is CASSLGNYGYTF. The CDR3 DNA reads TGTGCCAGCAGCTTGGGAAACTATGGCTACACCTTC.

The rearrangement joins TRBV5-6 to TRBJ1-2; TRBD1 matches at 7 bases. The V and J ends lost 0 bases and 8 bases, in that order; junction bases with no gene match: 7. This CDR3 has 14 amino acids. CDR1 is SGHDT, CDR2 YYEEEE, per germline. CDR3 amino acids: CASSLEVGGGGYTF. CDR3 coding DNA: TGTGCCAGCAGCTTGGAGGTAGGGGGCGGAGGCTACACCTTC.

The chain employs TRBV4-1 and TRBJ2-7; TRBD1 aligns across 9 bases. Germline V lookup: CDR1 MGHRA, CDR2 YSYEKL. V lost 5 bases and J lost 5; bases outside the gene matches: 10. The CDR3 covers 15 residues. The CDR3 loop is CASSSLGDRAHEQYF. DNA for the CDR3: TGCGCCAGCAGCTCTCTTGGGGACAGGGCCCACGAGCAGTACTTC.

The chain has TRBV5-1 and TRBJ1-4; D is perhaps TRBD1 (6 bases). This CDR3 contains 14 residues. Germline V lookup: CDR1 SGHRS, CDR2 YFSETQ. Trimming removed 0 bases from V and 7 bases from J, with 10 bases in between. CDR3 loop: CASSLEQGGEKLFF. The DNA for the CDR3 is TGCGCCAGCAGCTTGGAACAGGGCGGTGAAAAACTGTTTTTT.

The V gene is TRBV5-1, the J gene TRBJ2-5; 8 nucleotides agree with TRBD2. CDR3 size: 16 residues. V gave up 4 bases and J gave up 5 bases; unmatched junction bases: 13. The V gene's germline CDR1 is SGHRS and CDR2 YFSETQ. The CDR3 region has the DNA TGCGCCAGCAGCCCTGTCGGGGGACTAGGGGGGGAGACCCAGTACTTC. Translating it yields CASSPVGGLGGETQYF.

This clone is medium-sized. The chain carries TRBV12-5 and TRBJ2-1; 9 positions match TRBD1. The CDR3 is 15 residues long. Germline V gene lookup returns CDR1 LGHNT and CDR2 FRNRAP. V shed 7 bases and J 8 bases; nucleotides not matched to a gene: 12. Here the CDR3 reads CASAFGQGIADEQFF. The CDR3 nucleotides are TGTGCTAGTGCCTTTGGACAGGGGATTGCCGATGAGCAGTTCTTC.